The sequence of this T cell receptor beta chain was determined in a study of blood T cell repertoires in COVID-19. Background on the study: T cells, B-cell-depleted T cells, or PBMCs provided the cDNA or gDNA that served as material.

With 9 bases clipped from V and 4 bases from J, the junction kept 9 bases outside the gene matches. Germline values: CDR1 LNHDA, CDR2 SQIVND (reference sequence). The CDR3 is 14 amino acids. Seattle participants joined during active infection and were tracked over time. In the study's own analysis: How many nucleated cells were present was estimated from reference gene primer amplification. Profiling relied on immunoSEQ multiplex PCR, and the TCRdb table lists in-frame clones only, not all of them. V and J calls and clone size are as listed in that table; D and trimming were resolved from the DNA. The data contain 200,000 to 300,000 clones, approximately 86% of them seen just once; the ten biggest clones take up approximately 5.1%.

The TCR was taken from a woman aged 55-70 years with COVID-19, enrolled during active disease. The chain joins TRBV19 to TRBJ1-3; 7 positions agree with TRBD1. The sequenced material came from peripheral blood. The CDR3 reads CASSLQGTGNTIYF. CDR3 coding DNA: TGTGCCAGCTCTTTACAGGGGACAGGAAACACCATATATTTT.